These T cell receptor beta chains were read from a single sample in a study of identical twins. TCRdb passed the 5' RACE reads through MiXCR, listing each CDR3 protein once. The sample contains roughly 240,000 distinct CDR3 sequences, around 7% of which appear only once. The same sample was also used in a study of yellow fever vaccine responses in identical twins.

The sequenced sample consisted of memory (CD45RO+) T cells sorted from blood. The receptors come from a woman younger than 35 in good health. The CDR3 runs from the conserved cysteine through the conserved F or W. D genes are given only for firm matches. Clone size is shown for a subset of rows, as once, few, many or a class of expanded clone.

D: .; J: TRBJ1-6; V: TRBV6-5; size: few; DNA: TGTGCCAGCAGTTACAAGGCCGCAGGGGCTGGGTCACCCCTCCACTTT; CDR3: CASSYKAAGAGSPLHF
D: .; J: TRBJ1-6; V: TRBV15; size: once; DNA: TGTGCCACCAGCATTCAGACGGGAGATAATTCACCCCTCCACTTT; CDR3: CATSIQTGDNSPLHF
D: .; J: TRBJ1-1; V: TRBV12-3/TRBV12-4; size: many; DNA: TGTGCCAGCAGTTTGAGGGTGGGGTATGGCACTGAAGCTTTCTTT; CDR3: CASSLRVGYGTEAFF
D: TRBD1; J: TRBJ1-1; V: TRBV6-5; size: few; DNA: TGTGCCAGCAGTTACGGGACAGGCAACACTGAAGCTTTCTTT; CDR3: CASSYGTGNTEAFF
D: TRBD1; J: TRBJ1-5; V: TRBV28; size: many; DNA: TGTGCCAGCAGAGCCCAGGGGGCGATGCCCCAGCATTTT; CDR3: CASRAQGAMPQHF
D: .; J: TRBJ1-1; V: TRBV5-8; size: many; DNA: TGTGCCAGCAGCTTGGCTGGCCGGGAGGGTGGGAACACTGAAGCTTTCTTT; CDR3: CASSLAGREGGNTEAFF
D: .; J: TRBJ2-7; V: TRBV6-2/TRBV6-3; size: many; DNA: TGTGCCAGCAGTGAGGACAGCCATTACTACGAGCAGTACTTC; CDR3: CASSEDSHYYEQYF
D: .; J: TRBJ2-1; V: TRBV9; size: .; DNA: TGTGCCAGCAGCGTAGAGGTGAGCGGGGAGCAGTTCTTC; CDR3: CASSVEVSGEQFF
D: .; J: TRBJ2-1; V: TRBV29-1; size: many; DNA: TGCAGCGTTGAAGATCCACCTGGGAGGGGGAATGAGCAGTTCTTC; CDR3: CSVEDPPGRGNEQFF
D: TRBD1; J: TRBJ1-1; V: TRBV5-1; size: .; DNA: TGCGCCAGCAGCACAACAGGGGGGACGTCTTTCTTT; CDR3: CASSTTGGTSFF
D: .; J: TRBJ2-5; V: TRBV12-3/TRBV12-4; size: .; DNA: TGTGCCAGCAGCTGGGCGGACGCCCTTAGGGAGACCCAGTACTTC; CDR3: CASSWADALRETQYF
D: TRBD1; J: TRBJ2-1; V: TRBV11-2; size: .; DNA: TGTGCCAGCAGCCCCGGGACAGGGTTCGGAGGTGAGCAGTTCTTC; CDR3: CASSPGTGFGGEQFF
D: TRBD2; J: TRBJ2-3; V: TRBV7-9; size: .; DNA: TGTGCCAGCAGCTTGCTCTTAGCGGGAGACACAGATACGCAGTATTTT; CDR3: CASSLLLAGDTDTQYF
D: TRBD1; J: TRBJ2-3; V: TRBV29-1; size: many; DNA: TGCAGCGGGGGACAGCATAGCACAGATACGCAGTATTTT; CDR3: CSGGQHSTDTQYF
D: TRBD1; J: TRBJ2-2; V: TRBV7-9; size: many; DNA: TGTGCCAGCAGCTTACAGGGGGTGAAGAACACCGGGGAGCTGTTTTTT; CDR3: CASSLQGVKNTGELFF
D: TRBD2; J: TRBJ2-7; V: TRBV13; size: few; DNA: TGTGCCAGCAGCCAAAAAAGTAGCGGGACCTTTTGGGAGCAGTACTTC; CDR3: CASSQKSSGTFWEQYF
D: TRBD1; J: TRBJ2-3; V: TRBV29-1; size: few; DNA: TGCAGCGCCCTGGACAGGGTGTTAGATACGCAGTATTTT; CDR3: CSALDRVLDTQYF
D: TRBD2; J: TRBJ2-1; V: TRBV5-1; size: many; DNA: TGCGCCAGCAGCTTTGCCTCCGGACTAGCGGGGGGGGGCAATGAGCAGTTCTTC; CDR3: CASSFASGLAGGGNEQFF
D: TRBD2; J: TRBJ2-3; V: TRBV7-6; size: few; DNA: TGTGCCAGCAGCTCCGCGGGAGGAGGTGATACGCAGTATTTT; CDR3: CASSSAGGGDTQYF
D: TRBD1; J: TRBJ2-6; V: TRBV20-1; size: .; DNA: TGCAGTGCTTCGACAGGGGTCGCTGGGGCCAACGTCCTGACTTTC; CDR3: CSASTGVAGANVLTF
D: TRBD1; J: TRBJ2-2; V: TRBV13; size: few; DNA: TGTGCCAGCAGTTCGGCCGGGACAGGATGGTCCTCGAACACCGGGGAGCTGTTTTTT; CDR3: CASSSAGTGWSSNTGELFF
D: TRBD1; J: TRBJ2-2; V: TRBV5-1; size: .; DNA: TGCGCCAGCAGCGGAGGACAGGGGGTCGGGGAGCTGTTTTTT; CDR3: CASSGGQGVGELFF
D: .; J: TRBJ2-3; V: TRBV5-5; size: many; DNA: TGTGCCAGCAGCGACCGACAGGGCACAGATACGCAGTATTTT; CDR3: CASSDRQGTDTQYF
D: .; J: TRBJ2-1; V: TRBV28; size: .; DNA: TGTGCCAGCAGCGGAACCACAGTCCGAAGTTGGGGTGAGCAGTTCTTC; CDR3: CASSGTTVRSWGEQFF
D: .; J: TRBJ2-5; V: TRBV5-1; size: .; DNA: TGCGCCAGCAGCTTGGCCAGGGAGGACCAAGAGACCCAGTACTTC; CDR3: CASSLAREDQETQYF
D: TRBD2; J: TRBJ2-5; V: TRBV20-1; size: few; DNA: TGCAGTGCTAGACTAGCGGGAGGGTACCAAGGGGAGACCCAGTACTTC; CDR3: CSARLAGGYQGETQYF
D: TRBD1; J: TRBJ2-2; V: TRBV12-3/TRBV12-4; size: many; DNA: TGTGCCAGCGGAAAAGCAGGGGGCACCGGGGAGCTGTTTTTT; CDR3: CASGKAGGTGELFF
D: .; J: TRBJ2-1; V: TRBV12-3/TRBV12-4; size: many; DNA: TGTGCCAGCAGTTTTGGGGATGAGCAGTTCTTC; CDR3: CASSFGDEQFF
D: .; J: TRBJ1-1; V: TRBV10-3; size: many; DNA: TGTGCCATCAACCCGGGGCTCGGAGGAGGGGGGGCCGGATCGAACACTGAAGCTTTCTTT; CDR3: CAINPGLGGGGAGSNTEAFF
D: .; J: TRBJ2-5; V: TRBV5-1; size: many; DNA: TGCGCCAGCATGATGTCGGGTCCCCTTGAGACCCAGTACTTC; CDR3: CASMMSGPLETQYF
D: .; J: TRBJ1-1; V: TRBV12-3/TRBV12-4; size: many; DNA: TGTGCCAGCAGTTTAACGGCTCATGGAACTGAAGCTTTCTTT; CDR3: CASSLTAHGTEAFF
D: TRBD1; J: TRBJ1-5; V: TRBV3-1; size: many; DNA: TGTGCCAGCAGCCACGGACAGGGGGCAGGACAGCCCCAGCATTTT; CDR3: CASSHGQGAGQPQHF
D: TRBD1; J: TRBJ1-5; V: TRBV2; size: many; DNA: TGTGCCAGCAGTTATCGAGGGGACAGCTATCAGCCCCAGCATTTT; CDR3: CASSYRGDSYQPQHF